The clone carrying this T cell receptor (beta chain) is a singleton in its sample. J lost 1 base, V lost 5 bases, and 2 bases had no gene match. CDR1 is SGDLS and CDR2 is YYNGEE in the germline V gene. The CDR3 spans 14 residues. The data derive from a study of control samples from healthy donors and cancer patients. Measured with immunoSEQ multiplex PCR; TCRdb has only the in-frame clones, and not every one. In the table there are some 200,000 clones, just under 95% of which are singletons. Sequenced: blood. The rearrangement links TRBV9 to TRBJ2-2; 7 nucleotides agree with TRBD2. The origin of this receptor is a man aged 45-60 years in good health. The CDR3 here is CASRPGGNTGELFF. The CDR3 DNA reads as TGTGCCAGCAGGCCGGGAGGGAACACCGGGGAGCTGTTTTTT.